The TCR beta chain under discussion was sequenced for a study of blood T cell repertoires in COVID-19. There are 14 residues in the CDR3. Trimming removed 4 bases from V and 5 bases from J; junction bases left unmatched: 8. The V gene's germline CDR1 is LNHDA and CDR2 SQIVND (reference sequence). Measured with immunoSEQ multiplex PCR; TCRdb has only the in-frame clones, and not every one. The sample yields 250,000 to 300,000 clones, approximately 86% seen once. This clone appeared a few times. Sequences were obtained from peripheral blood. The origin of this receptor is a woman between 50 and 59 years old who had recovered from COVID-19. V and J are TRBV19 and TRBJ2-7; TRBD2 matches 7 bases. The CDR3 here is CASSSRGVVDEQYF. CDR3 in DNA: TGTGCCAGTAGTAGCCGGGGGGTTGTGGACGAGCAGTACTTC.